This TCR beta chain was captured by sequencing in a study of T cells expressing NK-cell markers. Study-wide context: Sorted CD3+CD56-NKG2C+, CD3+CD56+NKG2C- and CD3+CD56+NKG2C+ T cells were the source of the TCR beta repertoires.

cDNA encoding TCR beta was synthesized via 5'RACE template switching incorporating UMIs. Reanalyzing the 5' RACE reads, TCRdb keeps one entry per CDR3 protein, without DNA. The sample holds hundreds of thousands of distinct CDR3 sequences. The CDR3 loop spans 14 amino acids. Germline CDR1 is SGHRS and CDR2 is YFSETQ. Regarding this clonotype: The antigen is unknown.

Study results and caveats: For four donors, these clonotypes were likewise the leading ones in the CD3+CD56-NKG2C+ fraction. NKG2C+ dominant clonotypes from over five donors made up roughly 1.0-7.0% of CD8+ T cells.

The chain couples TRBV5-1 to TRBJ2-7; TCRdb designates TRBD2, a call that cannot be tested without DNA. The TCR was taken from a woman between 18 and 75 years old in good health. Sequencing was carried out using blood T cells: a sorted CD56 or NKG2C T cell subset, CD4+ or CD8+ T cells, or bulk PBMC T cells (not recorded which). The CDR3 loop is CASSLSGSRDEQYF.